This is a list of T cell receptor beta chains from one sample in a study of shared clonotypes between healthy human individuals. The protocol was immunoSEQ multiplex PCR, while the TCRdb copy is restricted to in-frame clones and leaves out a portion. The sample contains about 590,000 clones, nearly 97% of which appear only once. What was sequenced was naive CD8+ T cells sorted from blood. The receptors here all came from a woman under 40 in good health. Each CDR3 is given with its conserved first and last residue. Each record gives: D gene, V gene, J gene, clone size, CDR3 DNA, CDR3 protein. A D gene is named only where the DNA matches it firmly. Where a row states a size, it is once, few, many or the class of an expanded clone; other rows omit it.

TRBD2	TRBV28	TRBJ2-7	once	TGTGCCAGCAGTTTCCTAGCGGGAGGCGGCCTCGGGGTCGAGCAGTACTTC	CASSFLAGGGLGVEQYF
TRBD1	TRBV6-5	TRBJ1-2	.	TGTGCCAGCATTTGGATTTCCGGGACAGGCTATGGCTACACCTTC	CASIWISGTGYGYTF
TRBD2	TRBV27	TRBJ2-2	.	TGTGCCAGCAGTTTAGCCCCGGGAGGGCCGTCCGGGGAGCTGTTTTTT	CASSLAPGGPSGELFF
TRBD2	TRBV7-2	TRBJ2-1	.	TGTGCCAGCAGCCTCACTAGCGGGAGTTTTTATGAGCAGTTCTTC	CASSLTSGSFYEQFF
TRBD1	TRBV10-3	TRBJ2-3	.	TGTGCCATCAGTGGGAAACAGGGGGCTACAGATACGCAGTATTTT	CAISGKQGATDTQYF
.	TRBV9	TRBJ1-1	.	TGTGCCAGCAGCGTGCTACAGGAGCCTCATATGAACACTGAAGCTTTCTTT	CASSVLQEPHMNTEAFF
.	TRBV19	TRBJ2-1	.	TGTGCCAGTAGTATGTTGGTAGCTGGTGAGCAGTTCTTC	CASSMLVAGEQFF
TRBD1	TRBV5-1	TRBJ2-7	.	TGCGCCAGCAGCTTAGGTGAGAGGACAGGGGGAAACGAGCAGTACTTC	CASSLGERTGGNEQYF
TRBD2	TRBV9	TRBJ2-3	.	TGTGCCAGCAGCGCACTAGCGGGCTATTCCACAGATACGCAGTATTTT	CASSALAGYSTDTQYF
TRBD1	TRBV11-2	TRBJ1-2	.	TGTGCCAGTACCCTTCCGGGACAGGGGCTCGGTGAGGGCTACACCTTC	CASTLPGQGLGEGYTF
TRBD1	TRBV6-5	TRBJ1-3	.	TGTGCCAGCAGTTACGGACAGGGGCACGGAAACACCATATATTTT	CASSYGQGHGNTIYF
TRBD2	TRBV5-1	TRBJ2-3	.	TGCGCCAGCAGCTTGGCCGGACTAGCGGGTTACACAGATACGCAGTATTTT	CASSLAGLAGYTDTQYF
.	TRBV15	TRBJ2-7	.	TGTGCCACCAGCAGAGATCTGGCTTACGAGCAGTACTTC	CATSRDLAYEQYF
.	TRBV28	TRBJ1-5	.	TGTGCCAGCAGCTCTATTGGGAATCAGCCCCAGCATTTT	CASSSIGNQPQHF
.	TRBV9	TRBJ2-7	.	TGTGCCAGCAGCGGCGTATACGAGCAGTACTTC	CASSGVYEQYF
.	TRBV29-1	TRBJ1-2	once	TGCAGCGGAAGCGGGGGGTTGGATGGCTACACCTTC	CSGSGGLDGYTF
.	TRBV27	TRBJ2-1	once	TGTGCCAGCAGTTTAGGGTTGTACAATGAGCAGTTCTTC	CASSLGLYNEQFF
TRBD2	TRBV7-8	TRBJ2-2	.	TGTGCCAGCAGCCTCACAACGTGGCTAGCGGGAGGGCCGATCGGGGAGCTGTTTTTT	CASSLTTWLAGGPIGELFF
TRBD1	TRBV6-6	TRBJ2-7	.	TGTGCCAGCAGTTCAGACAGGGCCTACGAGCAGTACTTC	CASSSDRAYEQYF